A single sample is the source of the 29 T cell receptor beta chains below, sequenced in a study of blood T cell repertoires in COVID-19. TCRdb's copy holds only in-frame clones and misses some; the assay was immunoSEQ multiplex PCR. This table has about 30,000 clones, about 90% appearing once. Sequencing input: peripheral blood. All receptors derive from a human donor in a cohort sampled during active COVID-19.

The gene calls are TRBV3-1 (or the pseudogene TRBV3-2) and TRBJ1-2; TRBD1 matches at 7 bases. The J segment lost 7 bases and the V segment lost 1 base, leaving 6 bases of the junction unmatched. The CDR3 runs to 14 residues. Germline values: CDR1 LGHDT, CDR2 YNNKEL (reference sequence). The CDR3 reads CASSQVRAGGGYTF. The DNA of the CDR3 is TGTGCCAGCAGCCAAGTTAGGGCAGGGGGTGGCTACACCTTC.

The V and J genes are TRBV29-1 and TRBJ1-1; 7 bases map to TRBD1. Germline V gene sequence: CDR1 SQVTM, CDR2 ANQGSEA. The length of the CDR3 is 12 residues. J lost 6 bases, V lost 6 bases, and 7 bases had no gene match. The CDR3 sequence is CSVKTGTPEAFF. The CDR3 DNA reads TGCAGCGTGAAGACAGGGACCCCTGAAGCTTTCTTT.

The rearrangement links TRBV4-1 to TRBJ2-7; 7 nucleotides match TRBD1. This CDR3 spans 18 amino acids. Germline loops: CDR1 MGHRA, CDR2 YSYEKL. The V gene end was trimmed by 1 base and the J gene end by 0 bases; junction bases not matched to a gene: 12. CDR3 region: CASSQARAGTVSSYEQYF. CDR3 DNA: TGCGCCAGCAGCCAAGCCAGAGCCGGGACAGTTAGCTCCTACGAGCAGTACTTC.

The gene calls are TRBV6-1 and TRBJ1-2; maybe TRBD1 (6 bases). Trimming removed 2 bases at V and 8 bases at J, with 21 bases between. Germline V gives CDR1 MNHNS, CDR2 SASEGT. The CDR3 runs 16 residues. This chain's CDR3 is CASSERAGVFLSGYTF. The CDR3, as DNA: TGTGCCAGCAGTGAACGAGCAGGGGTCTTTTTGAGCGGCTACACCTTC.

V is TRBV4-1 and J is TRBJ1-6; 9 bases are a match to TRBD1. Germline V gives CDR1 MGHRA, CDR2 YSYEKL. The CDR3 spans 15 residues. V lost 4 bases and J lost 9; bases outside the gene matches: 7. CDR3 sequence reads: CASSRGGDRASPLHF. The CDR3 bases are TGCGCCAGCAGCCGAGGCGGGGACAGGGCTTCACCCCTCCACTTT.

The chain uses TRBV10-3 and TRBJ1-1; 8 bases line up with TRBD1. Germline-derived CDR1 and CDR2 are ENHRY and SYGVKD. The CDR3 is 15 amino acids. The J segment lost 5 bases and the V segment lost 6 bases, leaving 11 bases of the junction unmatched. CDR3 in amino acids: CAIRKLTGEVTEAFF. DNA of the CDR3: TGTGCCATCAGAAAACTGACAGGGGAGGTGACTGAAGCTTTCTTT.

This clone is classed as large (0.1 to 1%). V gene TRBV2 combines with J gene TRBJ2-3; D not certain. Trimming removed 6 bases from V and 10 bases from J, with 14 bases in between. There are 12 residues in the CDR3. CDR1 and CDR2 from the germline V gene are SNHLY and FYNNEI. The CDR3 is CASRPSFEAQYF. CDR3 nucleotide sequence: TGTGCCAGCAGACCTAGTTTCGAGGCGCAGTATTTT.

This sequence joins TRBV3-1 (or the pseudogene TRBV3-2) and TRBJ2-7; 9 nucleotides match TRBD1. This CDR3 has 16 amino acids. V shed 2 bases and J 0 bases; nucleotides not matched to a gene: 5. Germline values: CDR1 LGHDT, CDR2 YNNKEL (reference sequence). CDR3 DNA sequence: TGTGCCAGCAGCCAACCAACAGGGGGCGACTCCTACGAGCAGTACTTC. Encoded protein: CASSQPTGGDSYEQYF.

This clone is a singleton in its sample. V and J are TRBV30 and TRBJ1-5; D is perhaps TRBD1 (5 bases). Deletions cut 0 bases from V and 6 bases from J, with 12 bases between. Looked up from germline, CDR1 is GTSNPN and CDR2 is SVGIG (reference sequence). CDR3 size: 14 residues. The CDR3 region is CAWSVLRGGQPQHF. The CDR3 region has the DNA TGTGCCTGGAGTGTCCTTAGGGGCGGTCAGCCCCAGCATTTT.

The chain uses TRBV27 and TRBJ2-7; 8 bases agree with TRBD1. V dropped 7 bases and J dropped 3; count of bases not matched to a gene: 11. Germline CDR1 MNHEY, CDR2 SMNVEV (reference sequence). The CDR3 runs 15 residues. The CDR3 DNA is TGTGCCAGCACACCCGGACAGGGCGGGTTCTACGAGCAGTACTTC. Its translation is CASTPGQGGFYEQYF.

There are a few counts of this clone. This chain connects TRBV9 to TRBJ1-1; D is ambiguous. Trimming cost V 3 bases and J 4 bases, with 13 bases left between them. Per the germline V gene, CDR1 is SGDLS and CDR2 is YYNGEE. CDR3 size: 14 residues. The CDR3 region has the DNA TGTGCCAGCAGCGCCTCGGGAGACGGCACTGAAGCTTTCTTT. Translating gives CASSASGDGTEAFF.

The chain joins TRBV19 to TRBJ2-7; TRBD2 aligns across 9 bases. Per the germline V gene, CDR1 is LNHDA and CDR2 is SQIVND (reference sequence). V was pared by 10 bases and J by 0 bases, with 7 bases of the junction left unmatched. The CDR3 length is 14 residues. The CDR3 DNA follows: TGTGCCACACAAGCGGGGGGCCTCTCCTACGAGCAGTACTTC. Its protein product is CATQAGGLSYEQYF.

This sequence joins TRBV7-9 and TRBJ2-1, with TRBD2 matching 7 bases. V dropped 3 bases and J dropped 8; count of bases not matched to a gene: 10. The germline V gene encodes CDR1 SEHNR and CDR2 FQNEAQ (reference sequence). This CDR3 has 15 residues. As DNA, the CDR3 is TGTGCCAGCAGCTTGGGGACTAATCCTGTCCATGAGCAGTTCTTC. Translated, it gives CASSLGTNPVHEQFF.

The V and J genes are TRBV18 and TRBJ2-5; perhaps TRBD2 as D (6 bases). This CDR3 has 15 amino acids. Germline V gene data show CDR1 as KGHSH and CDR2 as LQKENI. V shed 6 bases and J shed 2 bases, with 16 bases lying between them. The CDR3 DNA sequence: TGTGCCAGCTCCCCCTCTGGCGGGGTACAAGAGACCCAGTACTTC. Protein sequence: CASSPSGGVQETQYF.

The J gene is TRBJ1-2, the V gene TRBV25-1; 7 bases align to TRBD1. There are 12 residues in the CDR3. Germline CDR1 MGHDK, CDR2 SYGVNS. V trimming: 8 bases; J trimming: 4 bases; junction bases outside the gene matches: 4. The chain's CDR3 is CASLGTAYGYTF. DNA for the CDR3: TGTGCCAGCCTCGGGACAGCCTATGGCTACACCTTC.

The chain recombines TRBV2 with TRBJ2-7; possible D gene TRBD2, 5 bases. The length of the CDR3 is 13 residues. Trimming pared 7 bases from V and 2 bases from J, leaving 12 bases between. Germline V gene sequence: CDR1 SNHLY, CDR2 FYNNEI. The CDR3 nucleotides read TGTGCCAGCAATCCGGGATGGACCTACGAGCAGTACTTC. Its translation is CASNPGWTYEQYF.

The rearrangement joins TRBV6-5 to TRBJ1-2; no clear D. Trimming stripped 6 bases from V and 8 bases from J, with 13 bases between. Germline-derived CDR1 and CDR2 are MNHEY and SVGAGI. The CDR3 loop spans 12 amino acids. The CDR3 nucleotides read TGTGCCAGCAGAGGCAGAATCGGGGGCTACACCTTC. Protein product: CASRGRIGGYTF.

In this sample, this clone turned up once. The V gene is TRBV6-5, the J gene TRBJ2-7; 7 bases match TRBD1. CDR3 length: 15 residues. V shed 2 bases, J shed 6 bases, and the junction held 10 bases outside the gene matches. Germline lookup yields CDR1 MNHEY and CDR2 SVGAGI. The CDR3, as DNA: TGTGCCAGCAGTTACGTAGGGACAGCGAGTTCCGAGCAGTACTTC. Amino acid sequence: CASSYVGTASSEQYF.

The chain uses TRBV4-2 and TRBJ1-2, with D unresolved. Germline V gene data show CDR1 as LGHNA and CDR2 as YNFKEQ. V gave up 0 bases and J gave up 4 bases, with 12 bases separating them. The length of the CDR3 is 15 residues. This CDR3 reads CASSQDRSGSYGYTF. The CDR3 region has the DNA TGTGCCAGCAGCCAAGATAGGTCGGGAAGCTATGGCTACACCTTC.

The chain links TRBV20-1 to TRBJ2-7; 9 bases are shared with TRBD1. The CDR3 covers 11 residues. The V gene's germline CDR1 is DFQATT and CDR2 SNEGSKA (reference sequence). The J segment lost 5 bases and the V segment lost 6 bases, leaving 2 bases of the junction unmatched. This CDR3 is CSARTGDEQYF. CDR3 nucleotide sequence: TGCAGTGCACGGACAGGGGACGAGCAGTACTTC.

This chain connects TRBV6-5 to TRBJ1-2; no firm D call. V lost 6 bases and J 4 bases, leaving 9 bases between the germline ends. The CDR3 sequence is 12 residues long. Per germline, CDR1 MNHEY and CDR2 SVGAGI. The CDR3 is CASSGETYGYTF. CDR3 nucleotides: TGTGCCAGCAGCGGGGAAACCTATGGCTACACCTTC.

The chain is built from TRBV10-1 and TRBJ2-3; 11 nucleotides agree with TRBD2. V lost 6 bases and J lost 3; bases outside the gene matches: 8. CDR3 size: 16 residues. Germline values: CDR1 WNHNN, CDR2 SYGVQD (reference sequence). CDR3 nucleotides: TGCGCCAGCAGCAAGACGGGACTAGCGGATACAGATACGCAGTATTTT. Protein product: CASSKTGLADTDTQYF.

CDR3 region: CASSLQGSGEKLFF. In nucleotides, the CDR3 is TGTGCCAGCAGCTTACAGGGGTCCGGGGAAAAACTGTTTTTT. The rearrangement joins TRBV11-2 to TRBJ1-4, with D tentatively TRBD1 (6 bases). The V end was cut by 2 bases, the J end by 8 bases, with 12 bases between. The CDR3 is 14 residues long. CDR1 is SGHAT and CDR2 is FQNNGV in the germline V gene.

This clone appeared once. The rearrangement joins TRBV5-6 to TRBJ2-7; TRBD1 aligns across 8 bases. The CDR3 loop spans 15 amino acids. Germline CDR1 is SGHDT and CDR2 is YYEEEE. Unmatched junction bases numbered 8, after V lost 1 base and J lost 5 bases. CDR3 loop: CASSLYGTGTNEQYF. CDR3 nucleotides: TGTGCCAGCAGCTTGTATGGGACAGGTACTAACGAGCAGTACTTC.

This chain joins TRBV7-6 and TRBJ2-1; 11 positions agree with TRBD1. The V gene's germline CDR1 is SGHVS and CDR2 FNYEAQ. CDR3 length: 15 amino acids. J was trimmed by 2 bases and V by 3 bases; bases with no gene match: 0. CDR3 sequence: CASSLGQGAYNEQFF. CDR3 bases: TGTGCCAGCAGCTTGGGACAGGGGGCCTACAATGAGCAGTTCTTC.

The chain uses TRBV7-2 and TRBJ1-5; D not certain. CDR3 length: 14 amino acids. V gave up 5 bases and J gave up 4 bases, with 12 bases separating them. Germline lookup yields CDR1 SGHTA and CDR2 FQGNSA. The CDR3 nucleotides are TGTGCCAGCAGCCCCTCGGGAGGGAATCAGCCCCAGCATTTT. Translating it yields CASSPSGGNQPQHF. Supplemented by reference TRBV7-2 and TRBJ1-5, the full variable domain reads GAGVSQSPSNKVTEKGKDVELRCDPISGHTALYWYRQSLGQGLEFLIYFQGNSAPDKSGLPSDRFSAERTGGSVSTLTIQRTQQEDSAVYLCASSPSGGNQPQHFGDGTRLSIL.

The V call is TRBV5-1, the J call TRBJ2-3; D may be TRBD1 (5 bases). V was trimmed by 4 bases and J by 4 bases, leaving 10 bases between them. Germline V CDR1 and CDR2: SGHRS, YFSETQ. The CDR3 runs to 13 residues. The CDR3 sequence: CASSLGQSDTQYF. The CDR3 DNA reads as TGCGCCAGCAGCCTAGGACAATCAGATACGCAGTATTTT.

The chain recombines TRBV7-2 with TRBJ2-3; 10 bases align to TRBD2. The CDR3 totals 17 residues. J lost 0 bases, V lost 2 bases, and 5 bases had no gene match. Germline V lookup: CDR1 SGHTA, CDR2 FQGNSA. The CDR3 DNA is TGTGCCAGCAGCTTATTGCTAGCGGGGGCTAGCACAGATACGCAGTATTTT. It codes for CASSLLLAGASTDTQYF.

The chain is built from TRBV6-6 and TRBJ2-1; D unclear. This CDR3 region has 14 residues. In germline, CDR1 is MNHNY, CDR2 SVGAGI (reference sequence). The ends were cut back, 0 bases at V and 7 bases at J, with 10 bases in the middle. The CDR3 DNA follows: TGTGCCAGCAGTTACTCGAGGCGTGCGAATGAGCAGTTCTTC. Its protein is CASSYSRRANEQFF.